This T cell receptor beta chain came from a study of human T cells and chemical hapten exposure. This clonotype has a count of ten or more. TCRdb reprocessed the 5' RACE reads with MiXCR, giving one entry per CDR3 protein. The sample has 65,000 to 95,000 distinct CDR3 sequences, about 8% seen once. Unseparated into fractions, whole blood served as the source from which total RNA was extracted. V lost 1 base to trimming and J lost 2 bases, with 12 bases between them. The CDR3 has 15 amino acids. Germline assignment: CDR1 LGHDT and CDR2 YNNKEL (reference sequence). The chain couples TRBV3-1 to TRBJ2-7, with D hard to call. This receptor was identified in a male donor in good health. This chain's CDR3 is CASSQGWGRTYEQYF. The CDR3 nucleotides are TGTGCCAGCAGCCAAGGCTGGGGAAGGACCTACGAGCAGTACTTC.